These 21 T cell receptor beta chains were sequenced from one sample in a study of blood T cell repertoires in COVID-19 (dated by TCRdb to 2019 to 2021). Library prep was done by the immunoSEQ multiplex PCR assay. Entries here come from immuneACCESS through TCRdb and include only in-frame sequences with V and J called. Some clones fail to appear in such tables; in the studies checked, an unresolved V gene covers under half of the shortfall, and the cause of the remainder is unknown. For this sample there are over 200,000 clones; about 90% appear just once. 1.9% of the sample belongs to the ten largest clones. The material sequenced was peripheral blood. Source of these receptors: a man between 40 and 49 years old with active or convalescent COVID-19.

J is TRBJ1-6 and V is TRBV9; 7 bases line up with TRBD1. Germline V gene lookup returns CDR1 SGDLS and CDR2 YYNGEE. Losses at the gene ends were 3 bases for V and 7 bases for J; bases not matched to a gene: 7. The CDR3 runs to 15 residues. Written as DNA, the CDR3 is TGTGCCAGCAGCGCCCCGACAGGGACAAATTCACCCCTCCACTTT. Protein product: CASSAPTGTNSPLHF.

The chain joins TRBV29-1 to TRBJ2-7; 8 bases are shared with TRBD2. The CDR3 has 12 amino acids. Germline CDR1 reads SQVTM; CDR2 reads ANQGSEA. V shed 7 bases, J shed 6 bases, and the junction held 8 bases outside the gene matches. As DNA, the CDR3 is TGCAGCGCCACGGGGGGGACTACCGAGCAGTACTTC. Encoded protein: CSATGGTTEQYF.

The sample holds one count of this clone. The chain carries TRBV5-4 and TRBJ2-5; a weak D match, TRBD1 (6 bases). V was trimmed by 4 bases and J by 5 bases, leaving 21 bases between them. Germline V gives CDR1 SGHNT, CDR2 YYREEE (reference sequence). CDR3 size: 16 residues. CDR3 DNA sequence: TGTGCCAGCAGCCCGCCAGGGGACCGGTCGATCGAGACCCAGTACTTC. This gives the protein CASSPPGDRSIETQYF.

Note on this clone: The conserved phenylalanine or tryptophan normally closing the CDR3 is absent here, so this likely arose from a read error. Because the CDR3's place on the DNA is in doubt, the DNA is left out and the CDR3 is given as listed by TCRdb. The V gene is TRBV21-1, the J gene TRBJ1-1; the table assigns TRBD1, which was not confirmed against the DNA. TRBV21-1 is an annotated pseudogene. Including both end residues, the CDR3 is 9 amino acids long. CDR3 in amino acids: CASSWDSRG.

The genes are TRBV5-1 and TRBJ2-7; 8 bases align to TRBD2. V shed 1 base and J 2 bases; nucleotides not matched to a gene: 14. The CDR3 sequence is 18 residues long. CDR1 and CDR2 from the germline V gene are SGHRS and YFSETQ. The CDR3 nucleotides are TGCGCCAGCAGCTTGAGGTCCGGGACTAGTAATACCGCCTACGAGCAGTACTTC. It is translated as CASSLRSGTSNTAYEQYF.

The genes are TRBV2 and TRBJ2-5, with 10 bases fitting TRBD2. V dropped 6 bases and J dropped 4; count of bases not matched to a gene: 8. The CDR3 is made up of 15 amino acids. Germline values: CDR1 SNHLY, CDR2 FYNNEI. CDR3 nucleotide sequence: TGTGCCAGCAGACCCGGGACTAGCGAATCAGAGACCCAGTACTTC. Its protein is CASRPGTSESETQYF.

The chain has TRBV3-1 (or the pseudogene TRBV3-2) and TRBJ2-7; 8 nucleotides align to TRBD2. Per germline, CDR1 LGHDT and CDR2 YNNKEL (reference sequence). The CDR3 consists of 17 residues. Unmatched junction bases numbered 24, after V lost 11 bases and J lost 6 bases. This CDR3 is CAPTPIGAGGRSCEQYF. For the CDR3, the DNA is TGTGCCCCTACCCCCATTGGGGCGGGAGGTAGGAGTTGCGAGCAGTACTTC.

The chain combines TRBV9 with TRBJ1-1; D is unclear. The germline V and J ends were trimmed by 1 base and 0 bases, with 16 bases remaining between them. This CDR3 contains 17 residues. From germline, CDR1 is SGDLS and CDR2 YYNGEE. DNA for the CDR3: TGTGCCAGCAGCGTACTCGCTCAGGCACCCTTGAACACTGAAGCTTTCTTT. It encodes CASSVLAQAPLNTEAFF.

The chain combines TRBV27 with TRBJ1-4, with D possibly matching TRBD1 (6 bases). Germline CDR1 is MNHEY and CDR2 is SMNVEV (reference sequence). CDR3 length: 16 amino acids. Trimming took 6 bases from V and 2 from J, leaving 16 bases between them. CDR3 region: CASSRRNRATNEKLFF. The CDR3 nucleotides read TGTGCCAGCAGCCGACGCAACAGGGCCACTAATGAAAAACTGTTTTTT. Together with reference TRBV27 and TRBJ1-4, the CDR3 gives the full variable domain: EAQVTQNPRYLITVTGKKLTVTCSQNMNHEYMSWYRQDPGLGLRQIYYSMNVEVTDKGDVPEGYKVSRKEKRNFPLILESPSPNQTSLYFCASSRRNRATNEKLFFGSGTQLSVL.

The chain joins TRBV7-3 to TRBJ2-2, with 8 bases fitting TRBD2. V shed 4 bases, J shed 5 bases, and the junction held 3 bases outside the gene matches. This CDR3 contains 14 residues. Germline CDR1 SGHTA, CDR2 FQGTGA. CDR3 coding DNA: TGTGCCAGCAGCTCGGGACTAGTTACCGGGGAGCTGTTTTTT. It translates to CASSSGLVTGELFF.

The chain has TRBV25-1 and TRBJ1-2; unclear D gene. With 7 bases removed from V and 3 bases from J, the gap between germline ends came to 15 bases. CDR3 length: 14 amino acids. CDR1 and CDR2 from the germline V gene are MGHDK and SYGVNS. The CDR3 nucleotides are TGTGCCAGCAAAGACGTCGGGGATTACTATGGCTACACCTTC. Amino acids: CASKDVGDYYGYTF.

This chain connects TRBV30 to TRBJ2-5; TRBD2 aligns across 11 bases. The CDR3 sequence is 15 residues long. In germline, CDR1 is GTSNPN, CDR2 SVGIG (reference sequence). Trimming at V came to 4 bases and at J to 5 bases, leaving 9 bases not matched to a gene. This chain's CDR3 is CAWTTSGSISETQYF. For the CDR3, the DNA is TGTGCCTGGACTACTAGCGGGAGTATCTCGGAGACCCAGTACTTC.

The chain couples TRBV19 to TRBJ1-4; no clear D. The length of the CDR3 is 16 residues. Germline V lookup: CDR1 LNHDA, CDR2 SQIVND (reference sequence). V lost 1 base and J lost 0, with 9 bases in between. The CDR3 loop reads CASSIGAAATNEKLFF. The CDR3, as DNA: TGTGCCAGTAGTATAGGGGCTGCTGCAACTAATGAAAAACTGTTTTTT.

The V gene is TRBV23-1, the J gene TRBJ1-3; D is ambiguous. TRBV23-1 is flagged as an ORF with uncertain function. Trimming pared 0 bases from V and 0 bases from J, leaving 9 bases between. The CDR3 consists of 16 residues. In DNA form, the CDR3 reads TGCGCCAGCAGTCAATCGGGCGCTTTCTCTGGAAACACCATATATTTT. Amino acid sequence: CASSQSGAFSGNTIYF.

The chain couples TRBV19 to TRBJ1-4; 10 bases match TRBD1. In germline, CDR1 is LNHDA, CDR2 SQIVND (reference sequence). This CDR3 spans 18 amino acids. With V trimmed by 6 bases and J by 3 bases, 13 bases remained unmatched. Here the CDR3 DNA reads TGTGCCAGTAGGAGTTATCCGGGACAGGGGCCTTCTAATGAAAAACTGTTTTTT. This translates into CASRSYPGQGPSNEKLFF.

This clone was counted a single time. The CDR3 region is CASSLTTGGPYGYTF. CDR3 nucleotides: TGTGCCAGCAGCTTAACTACAGGGGGACCCTATGGCTACACCTTC. The V gene is TRBV7-2, the J gene TRBJ1-2, with 8 bases that match TRBD1. CDR3 length: 15 amino acids. V dropped 2 bases and J dropped 4; count of bases not matched to a gene: 6. CDR1 and CDR2 from the germline V gene are SGHTA and FQGNSA.

The chain uses TRBV7-3 and TRBJ1-6, with 11 nucleotides matching TRBD1. Germline V lookup: CDR1 SGHTA, CDR2 FQGTGA. The V segment lost 5 bases and the J segment 10 bases; nucleotides outside the gene matches: 4. The CDR3 spans 14 residues. This CDR3 is CASSPGTGGSPLHF. CDR3 nucleotide sequence: TGTGCCAGCAGCCCCGGGACAGGGGGATCACCCCTCCACTTT.

For the CDR3, the DNA is TGTGCCAGGAAGACAGGGCACAATGAGCAGTTCTTC. Protein product: CARKTGHNEQFF. The chain employs TRBV27 and TRBJ2-1; TRBD1 matches 7 bases. There are 12 residues in the CDR3. The V gene's germline CDR1 is MNHEY and CDR2 SMNVEV (reference sequence). Trimming removed 9 bases from V and 5 bases from J; junction bases left unmatched: 4.

This clone came up once. The chain joins TRBV5-1 to TRBJ1-1, with 8 bases aligning to TRBD1. The junction had 11 bases not matched to a gene; V was cut back by 5 bases and J by 2 bases. Germline V gives CDR1 SGHRS, CDR2 YFSETQ. The CDR3 runs 16 residues. CDR3 DNA sequence: TGCGCCAGCAGAAGGACAGGGTATTCCGGTAACACTGAAGCTTTCTTT. This gives the protein CASRRTGYSGNTEAFF.

This clone occurred once. CDR3: CASRGTASYEQYF. CDR3 DNA: TGTGCCAGCAGGGGGACAGCATCCTACGAGCAGTACTTC. The rearrangement uses TRBV12-3 or TRBV12-4 and TRBJ2-7, with 7 bases aligning to TRBD1. CDR3 length: 13 amino acids. V lost 6 bases and J lost 1; bases outside the gene matches: 3.

V usage is TRBV5-1 and J usage is TRBJ2-1, with D tentatively TRBD1 (6 bases). The CDR3 covers 18 residues. Germline CDR1 reads SGHRS; CDR2 reads YFSETQ. V lost 4 bases and J lost 0, with 20 bases in between. CDR3 in DNA: TGCGCCAGCAGCCCGAATCCCCAGGGGACCAGCTCCTACAATGAGCAGTTCTTC. Translated: CASSPNPQGTSSYNEQFF.